Presented here are 6 T cell receptor beta chains from one specimen sequenced in a study of blood T cell repertoires in COVID-19. Only in-frame clones appear in the TCRdb table, and some are missing; sequencing was by immunoSEQ multiplex PCR. The data show about 250,000 clones, with under 90% seen just once and under 2% held by the top ten. Sample: PBMCs or T cells enriched from blood (not recorded which). These receptors came from a man between 35 and 55 years old who had recovered from COVID-19.

The chain is built from TRBV2 and TRBJ2-1; possibly TRBD2 for D (6 bases). CDR1 and CDR2 from the germline V gene are SNHLY and FYNNEI. Trimming shortened V by 4 bases and J by 0 bases, and 10 bases separated the two germline ends. CDR3 length equals 15 residues. CDR3 nucleotide sequence: TGTGCCAGCAGTGTCGGGGGACTCTCCTACAATGAGCAGTTCTTC. It is translated as CASSVGGLSYNEQFF.

This chain connects TRBV6-5 to TRBJ1-5; 11 bases agree with TRBD1. CDR3 length equals 14 residues. The germline V gene encodes CDR1 MNHEY and CDR2 SVGAGI. After removal of 9 bases from V and 6 bases from J, the junction contained 7 bases not matched to a gene. CDR3 region: CASSKGQGVQPQHF. The DNA for the CDR3 is TGTGCCAGTAGTAAGGGACAGGGGGTTCAGCCCCAGCATTTT.

V and J are TRBV9 and TRBJ2-7, with D unclear. From germline, CDR1 is SGDLS and CDR2 YYNGEE. This CDR3 region has 12 residues. V was cut by 3 bases and J by 2 bases, with 6 bases left in between. The CDR3 reads CASSASPYEQYF. DNA for the CDR3: TGTGCCAGCAGCGCCTCTCCCTACGAGCAGTACTTC. The whole variable domain, remainder taken from reference TRBV9 and TRBJ2-7, is DSGVTQTPKHLITATGQRVTLRCSPRSGDLSVYWYQQSLDQGLQFLIQYYNGEERAKGNILERFSAQQFPDLHSELNLSSLELGDSALYFCASSASPYEQYFGPGTRLTVT.

This sequence joins TRBV27 and TRBJ2-5; TRBD1 aligns across 9 bases. Germline-derived CDR1 and CDR2 are MNHEY and SMNVEV (reference sequence). CDR3 length equals 12 residues. V lost 8 bases to trimming and J lost 5 bases; unmatched junction nucleotides: 3. The CDR3 DNA reads TGTGCCAGCGCCGGGACAGGGGAGACCCAGTACTTC. Translated: CASAGTGETQYF.

The rearrangement joins TRBV4-1 to TRBJ1-1; D remains unclear. Between the trimmed V and J ends, which lost 3 bases and 1 base, there was a span of 9 bases. The CDR3 extends over 14 amino acids. CDR1 and CDR2 from the germline V gene are MGHRA and YSYEKL. The CDR3 loop reads CASSQEVGNTEAFF. CDR3 sequence (DNA): TGCGCCAGCAGCCAGGAGGTGGGGAACACTGAAGCTTTCTTT.

Regarding this clone: Other DNA variants within this sample encode the same CDR3. The gene calls are TRBV28 and TRBJ1-3; TRBD1 agrees at 8 bases. V shed 8 bases and J 1 base; nucleotides not matched to a gene: 1. The CDR3 consists of 13 residues. From germline, CDR1 is MDHEN and CDR2 SYDVKM. The CDR3 loop is CASYRGSGNTIYF. The CDR3 coding sequence is TGTGCCAGCTACAGGGGGTCTGGAAACACCATATATTTT.